This T cell receptor beta chain was sequenced for a study of cytomegalovirus exposure and HLA in healthy donors. Use of 60 Vbeta and 13 Jbeta primers characterized the PCR. Profiled with immunoSEQ multiplex PCR; TCRdb holds only in-frame clones, not every one. The sample comprises about 170,000 clones, approximately 80% of which are singletons, and under 6% rests with the top ten. Note on this clone: Its specificity is not known.

Whole-study findings and limits: Both high specificity and high sensitivity reportedly marked the classifier's diagnosis of cytomegalovirus status. The study labeled 150 to 200 TCR beta chains cytomegalovirus-associated. Researchers reported in a later analysis that common viral pathogens appeared linked to several top clusters.

V lost 0 bases, J lost 4 bases, and 3 bases stayed unmatched. From germline, CDR1 is SGHNT and CDR2 YYREEE (reference sequence). The CDR3 has 14 residues. The sequencing sample was made of PBMCs. The J gene is TRBJ1-2, the V gene TRBV5-4, with 7 bases lining up with TRBD1. The sequence was collected from a woman between 50 and 59 years old in good health and CMV-seropositive. CDR3 sequence reads: CASSLVGGAYGYTF. The DNA of the CDR3 is TGTGCCAGCAGCTTGGTAGGGGGCGCCTATGGCTACACCTTC.